This TCR beta chain emerged from a study of blood T cell repertoires in COVID-19 (dated by TCRdb to 2018 to 2021). Study-wide context: Samples covering the acute and convalescent phases of COVID-19 were provided by collaborators in the United States, Italy and Spain. The prospective study material was composed of cDNA or gDNA derived from T cells, B-cell-depleted T cells, or PBMCs. Sample metadata almost always included a de-identified subject ID, COVID-19 status, age in years and sex. Deeply sampled blood TCRbeta repertoires from subjects exposed to, actively infected with, or recovered from COVID-19 were included in the dataset. Samples came from the ongoing ImmuneRACE study (first 160 participants) plus 1,254 subjects from 6 global collaborators. A freely available public database, intended as a resource for researchers studying the immune response to SARS-CoV-2, is where the repertoires were released. Where available, HLA class I and class II types were taken from metadata supplied by the sample provider and were not determined by assay-based typing. Points the paper makes about the study in general: The amount of clinical and demographic metadata varied by source and participant and was provided uncurated.

Looking up the germline V gene (reference sequence) yields CDR1 LGHDT and CDR2 YNNKEL. The CDR3, from cysteine to phenylalanine, totals 16 residues. Only the CDR3 DNA is retained, 48 bases long and in frame from the first base. V is shortened by 1 base, J by 0 bases, and the region joining them spans 7 bases. The immunoSEQ Assay, a bias-controlled multiplex PCR, was used to amplify TCRbeta CDR3 regions from genomic DNA. As for the authors' bioinformatics: Within the assay, amplification of reference gene primers was used to estimate how many nucleated cells each sample contained. Sequence reads were collapsed and filtered to measure the absolute abundance of every unique TCRbeta CDR3 rearrangement. For each sample, productive Simpson clonality was calculated as the square root of Simpson's diversity index across productive rearrangements. TCRdb obtained this table from immuneACCESS and retained in-frame rearrangements with V and J assigned. These tables miss some clones; where compared with another copy, unresolved V genes account for less than half of the shortfall, and the remainder is unexplained. That table is the source of V, J and clone size, and D and trimming were worked out from the DNA. The sample table shows 250,000 to 300,000 clones, and approximately 86% are seen once. The leading ten clones occupy roughly 2% of the sample.

Samples from volunteer blood donors who had recovered from COVID-19 were contributed by a second Seattle source. Whole blood was collected in K2EDTA tubes by collaborating institutions according to the institutions' own protocols. Collaborator samples were shipped for TCRbeta analysis as frozen whole blood, isolated PBMCs, or DNA extracted from either sample type. In regard to this clone: Which antigen it targets is not known. One base away there is no much larger clone; base qualities are not given.

Source material: peripheral blood. The TCR sequence derives from a woman between 45 and 60 years old who had recovered from COVID-19. Rearrangement joined TRBV3-1 (or the pseudogene TRBV3-2) to TRBJ1-6, and the D gene may be TRBD1, 5 bases matching. The CDR3 corresponds to CASSQGQGSYNSPLHF. The nucleotide sequence is given as TGTGCCAGCAGCCAAGGGCAGGGCTCCTATAATTCACCCCTCCACTTT.